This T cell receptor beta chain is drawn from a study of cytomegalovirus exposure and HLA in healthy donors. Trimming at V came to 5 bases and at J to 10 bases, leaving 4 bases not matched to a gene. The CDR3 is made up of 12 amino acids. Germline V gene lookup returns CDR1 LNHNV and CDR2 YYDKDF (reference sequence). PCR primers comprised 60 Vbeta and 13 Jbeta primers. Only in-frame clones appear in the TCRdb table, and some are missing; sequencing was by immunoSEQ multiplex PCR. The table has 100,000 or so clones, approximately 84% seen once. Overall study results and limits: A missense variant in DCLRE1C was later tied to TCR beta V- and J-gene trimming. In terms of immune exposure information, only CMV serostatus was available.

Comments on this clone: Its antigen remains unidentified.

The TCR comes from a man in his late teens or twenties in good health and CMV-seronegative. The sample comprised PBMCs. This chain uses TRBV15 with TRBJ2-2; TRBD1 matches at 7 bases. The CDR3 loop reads CATSEKGAELFF. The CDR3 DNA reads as TGTGCCACCAGCGAGAAGGGGGCGGAGCTGTTTTTT.